This T cell receptor beta chain was sequenced for a study of blood T cells in healthy people across ages. This clonotype was seen only a few times. Combining a sample-barcoded 5' primer with a J-beta primer mix, a second PCR ran for roughly 7 to 12 cycles. A tag from a template-switch adaptor with 12 random nucleotides marked each cDNA molecule. TCRdb ran MiXCR on the 5' RACE reads and lists one entry per CDR3 protein. This repertoire shows just over 1 million distinct CDR3 sequences, 40% to 50% found once; its top ten account for approximately 20%. Germline V gene sequence: CDR1 KGHSH, CDR2 LQKENI. The V end lost 6 bases, the J end lost 1 base, and 16 bases lay between the germline ends. The CDR3 consists of 17 residues.

What was sequenced was blood. The chain carries TRBV18 and TRBJ2-6; no clear D. This TCR came from a woman aged 60-75 years in good health. The CDR3 coding sequence is TGTGCCAGCTCGCAGACACAGATAGCATCTGGGGCCAACGTCCTGACTTTC. Encoded protein: CASSQTQIASGANVLTF.